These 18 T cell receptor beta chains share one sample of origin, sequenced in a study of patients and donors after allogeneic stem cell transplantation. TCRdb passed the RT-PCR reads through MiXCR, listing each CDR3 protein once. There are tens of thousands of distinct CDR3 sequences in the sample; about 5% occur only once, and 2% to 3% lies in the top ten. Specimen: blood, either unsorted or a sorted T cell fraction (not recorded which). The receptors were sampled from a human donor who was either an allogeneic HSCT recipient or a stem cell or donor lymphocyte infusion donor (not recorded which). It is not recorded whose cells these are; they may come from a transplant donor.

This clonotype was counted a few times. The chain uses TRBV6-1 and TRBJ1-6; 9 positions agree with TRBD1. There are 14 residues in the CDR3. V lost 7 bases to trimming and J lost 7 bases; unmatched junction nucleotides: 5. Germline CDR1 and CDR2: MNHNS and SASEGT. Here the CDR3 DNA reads TGTGCCAGCACCCCGGGACAGGGAAATTCACCCCTCCACTTT. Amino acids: CASTPGQGNSPLHF.

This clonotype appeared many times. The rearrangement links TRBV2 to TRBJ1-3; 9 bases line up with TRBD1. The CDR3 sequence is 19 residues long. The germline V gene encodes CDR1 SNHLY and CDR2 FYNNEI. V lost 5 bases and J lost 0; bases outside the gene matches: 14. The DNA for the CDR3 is TGTGCCAGCAGTTACCGACAGGGGGGATCTTATTTCTCTGGAAACACCATATATTTT. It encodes CASSYRQGGSYFSGNTIYF.

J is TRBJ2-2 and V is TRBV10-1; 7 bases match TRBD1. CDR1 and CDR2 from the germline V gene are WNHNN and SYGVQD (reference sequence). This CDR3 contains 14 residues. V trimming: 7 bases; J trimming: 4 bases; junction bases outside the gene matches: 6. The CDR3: CASKAGTATGELFF. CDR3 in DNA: TGCGCCAGCAAGGCCGGGACAGCCACCGGGGAGCTGTTTTTT.

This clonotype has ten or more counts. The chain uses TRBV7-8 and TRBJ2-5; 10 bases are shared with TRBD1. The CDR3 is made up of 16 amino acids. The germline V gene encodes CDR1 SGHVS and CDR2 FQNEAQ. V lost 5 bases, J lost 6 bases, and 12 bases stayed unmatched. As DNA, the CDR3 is TGTGCCAGCAGCCTTGTTGGTGGACAGGGGGTAAAGACCCAGTACTTC. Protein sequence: CASSLVGGQGVKTQYF.

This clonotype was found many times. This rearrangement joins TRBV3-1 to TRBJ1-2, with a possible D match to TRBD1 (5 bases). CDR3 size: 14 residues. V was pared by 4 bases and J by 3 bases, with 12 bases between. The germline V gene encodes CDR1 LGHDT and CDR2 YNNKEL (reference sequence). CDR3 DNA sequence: TGTGCCAGCAGCCCGGGACTGACGGACTATGGCTACACCTTC. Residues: CASSPGLTDYGYTF. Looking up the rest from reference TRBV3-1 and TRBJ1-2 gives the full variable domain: DTAVSQTPKYLVTQMGNDKSIKCEQNLGHDTMYWYKQDSKKFLKIMFSYNNKELIINETVPNRFSPKSPDKAHLNLHINSLELGDSAVYFCASSPGLTDYGYTFGSGTRLTVV.

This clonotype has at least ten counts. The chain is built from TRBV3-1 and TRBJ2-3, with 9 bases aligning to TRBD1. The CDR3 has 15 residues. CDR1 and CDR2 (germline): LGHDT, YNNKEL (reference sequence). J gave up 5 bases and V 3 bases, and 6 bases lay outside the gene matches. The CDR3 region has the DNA TGTGCCAGCAGCCATTGGGACAGGGAGGGAGATACGCAGTATTTT. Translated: CASSHWDREGDTQYF.

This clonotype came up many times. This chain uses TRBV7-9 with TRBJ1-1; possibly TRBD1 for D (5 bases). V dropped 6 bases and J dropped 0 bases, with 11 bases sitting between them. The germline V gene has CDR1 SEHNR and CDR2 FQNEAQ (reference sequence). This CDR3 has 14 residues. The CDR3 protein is CASSPARVNTEAFF. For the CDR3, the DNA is TGTGCCAGCAGTCCCGCCAGGGTGAACACTGAAGCTTTCTTT.

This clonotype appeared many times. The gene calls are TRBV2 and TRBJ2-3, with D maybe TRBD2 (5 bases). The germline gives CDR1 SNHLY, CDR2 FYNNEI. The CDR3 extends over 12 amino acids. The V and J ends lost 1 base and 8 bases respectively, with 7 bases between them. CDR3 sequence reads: CASSEVAGTQYF. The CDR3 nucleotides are TGTGCCAGCAGTGAAGTCGCGGGTACGCAGTATTTT.

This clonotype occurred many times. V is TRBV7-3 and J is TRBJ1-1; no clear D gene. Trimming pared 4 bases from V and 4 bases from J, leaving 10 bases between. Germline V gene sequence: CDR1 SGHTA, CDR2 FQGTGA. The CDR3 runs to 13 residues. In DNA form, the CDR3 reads TGTGCCAGCAGCTCGGACCGATTCACTGAAGCTTTCTTT. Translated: CASSSDRFTEAFF.

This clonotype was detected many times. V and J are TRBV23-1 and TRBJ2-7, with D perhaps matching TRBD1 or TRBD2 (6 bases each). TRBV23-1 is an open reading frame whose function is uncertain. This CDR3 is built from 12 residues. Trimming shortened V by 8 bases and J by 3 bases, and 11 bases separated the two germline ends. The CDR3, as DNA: TGCGCCAGCCGAGGGGGGATCTACGAGCAGTACTTC. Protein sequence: CASRGGIYEQYF.

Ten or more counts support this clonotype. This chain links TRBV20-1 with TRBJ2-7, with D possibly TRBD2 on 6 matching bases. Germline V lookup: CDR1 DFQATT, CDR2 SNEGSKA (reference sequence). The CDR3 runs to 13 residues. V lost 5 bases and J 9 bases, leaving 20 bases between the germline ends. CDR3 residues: CSALGGRGVSQYF. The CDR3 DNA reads TGCAGTGCTTTGGGGGGACGCGGGGTGTCGCAGTACTTC.

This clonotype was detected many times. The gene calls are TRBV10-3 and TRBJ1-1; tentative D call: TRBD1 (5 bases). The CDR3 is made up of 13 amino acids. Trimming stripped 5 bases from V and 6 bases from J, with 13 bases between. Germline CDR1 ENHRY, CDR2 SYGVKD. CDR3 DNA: TGTGCCATCAGTTCGACAGTGATCTCTGAAGCTTTCTTT. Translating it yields CAISSTVISEAFF.

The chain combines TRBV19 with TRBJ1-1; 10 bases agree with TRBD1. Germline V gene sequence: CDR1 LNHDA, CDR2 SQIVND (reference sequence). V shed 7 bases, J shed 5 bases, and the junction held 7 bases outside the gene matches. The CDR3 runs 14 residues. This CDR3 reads CASTEDRGATEAFF. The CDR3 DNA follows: TGTGCCAGTACCGAGGACAGGGGGGCTACTGAAGCTTTCTTT. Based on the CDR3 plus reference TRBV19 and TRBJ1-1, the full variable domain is DGGITQSPKYLFRKEGQNVTLSCEQNLNHDAMYWYRQDPGQGLRLIYYSQIVNDFQKGDIAEGYSVSREKKESFPLTVTSAQKNPTAFYLCASTEDRGATEAFFGQGTRLTVV.

The CDR3 nucleotides read TGTGCCAGCAGTTTTTTTTTGGGCTCTAAGGATGAGCAGTTCTTC. Amino acids: CASSFFLGSKDEQFF. V and J are TRBV12-3 or TRBV12-4 and TRBJ2-1, with D unclear. CDR3 length: 15 amino acids. Trimming took off 3 bases at V and 8 bases at J, with 17 bases between the two ends.

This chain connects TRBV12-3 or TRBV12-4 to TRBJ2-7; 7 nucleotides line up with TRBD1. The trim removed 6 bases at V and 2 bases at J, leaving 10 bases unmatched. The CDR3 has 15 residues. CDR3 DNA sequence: TGTGCCAGCAGCCCACAGGGGCTTCCCCCCTACGAGCAGTACTTC. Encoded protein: CASSPQGLPPYEQYF.

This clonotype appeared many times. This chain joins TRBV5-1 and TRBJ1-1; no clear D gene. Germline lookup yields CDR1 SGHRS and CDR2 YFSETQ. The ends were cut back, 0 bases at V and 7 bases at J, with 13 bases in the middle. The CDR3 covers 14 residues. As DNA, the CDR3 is TGCGCCAGCAGCTTGGTGGGTAAGACCGATGAAGCTTTCTTT. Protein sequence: CASSLVGKTDEAFF.

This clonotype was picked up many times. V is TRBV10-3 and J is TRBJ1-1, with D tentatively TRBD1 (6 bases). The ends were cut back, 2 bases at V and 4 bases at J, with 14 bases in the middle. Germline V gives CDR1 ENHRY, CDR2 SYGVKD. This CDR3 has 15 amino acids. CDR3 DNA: TGTGCCATCAGTGAGAGGGGGGGGCAAGGCACTGAAGCTTTCTTT. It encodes CAISERGGQGTEAFF.

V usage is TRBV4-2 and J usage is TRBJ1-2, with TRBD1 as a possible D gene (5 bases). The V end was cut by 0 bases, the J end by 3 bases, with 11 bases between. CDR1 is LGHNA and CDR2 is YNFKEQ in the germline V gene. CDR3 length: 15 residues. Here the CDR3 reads CASSQEYRLDYGYTF. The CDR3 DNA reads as TGTGCCAGCAGCCAAGAGTACAGGTTGGACTATGGCTACACCTTC.